The rows below give T cell receptor beta chains drawn from one sample of a study of cytomegalovirus exposure and HLA in healthy donors. Libraries were prepared by immunoSEQ multiplex PCR; TCRdb keeps only in-frame clonotypes and omits some of them. The sample contains fewer than 200,000 clones, roughly four fifths of which appear only once. The material sequenced was PBMCs. These receptors were taken from a woman in her 30s in good health and CMV-seronegative. The CDR3 runs from the conserved cysteine through the conserved F or W. The order of the fields is clone size, D gene, J gene, V gene, CDR3 protein, CDR3 DNA. A D gene is named only where the DNA matches it firmly. Where a row states a size, it is once, few, many or the class of an expanded clone; other rows omit it.

>NA|NA|TRBJ1-2|TRBV14
CASSQDSRAGGYTF
TGTGCCAGCAGCCAAGATAGCCGGGCGGGAGGCTACACCTTC
>NA|NA|TRBJ1-6|TRBV7-7
CASSSDRSSYNSPLHF
TGTGCCAGCAGCTCTGACAGGAGCTCCTATAATTCACCCCTCCACTTT
>NA|NA|TRBJ2-3|TRBV7-6
CASSPDTGTDTQYF
TGTGCCAGCAGCCCGGACACGGGCACAGATACGCAGTATTTT
>NA|TRBD1|TRBJ1-5|TRBV28
CASSLPAYLTGGYSNQPQHF
TGTGCCAGCAGTTTACCGGCCTACCTAACAGGGGGGTATAGCAATCAGCCCCAGCATTTT
>NA|NA|TRBJ2-7|TRBV19
CASSNGRLSYEQYF
TGTGCCAGTAGTAATGGCAGACTGTCCTACGAGCAGTACTTC
>NA|TRBD1|TRBJ1-2|TRBV28
CASSFPGQSFYGYTF
TGTGCCAGCAGTTTCCCGGGACAGTCTTTCTATGGCTACACCTTC
>NA|NA|TRBJ1-5|TRBV11-2
CASSSGPNQPQHF
TGTGCCAGCAGCTCCGGTCCTAACCAGCCCCAGCATTTT
>NA|TRBD1|TRBJ2-7|TRBV27
CASSRRTGATYEQYF
TGTGCCAGCAGCAGACGGACAGGGGCAACCTACGAGCAGTACTTC
>NA|TRBD2|TRBJ2-1|TRBV7-3
CASSLGAGGRNEQFF
TGTGCCAGCAGTCTGGGAGCGGGAGGGCGGAATGAGCAGTTCTTC
>NA|NA|TRBJ2-6|TRBV6-4
CASSDTAGANGLTF
TGTGCCAGCAGTGACACGGCTGGGGCCAACGGCCTGACTTTC
>NA|TRBD1|TRBJ1-1|TRBV5-1
CASSPEGQGGNTEAFF
TGCGCCAGCAGCCCAGAAGGACAGGGGGGGAACACTGAAGCTTTCTTT
>NA|NA|TRBJ2-1|TRBV18
CASSPLVSSYNEQFF
TGTGCCAGCTCACCCCTAGTTAGCTCCTACAATGAGCAGTTCTTC
>NA|TRBD1|TRBJ2-7|TRBV5-6
CASRKTGGEYEQYF
TGTGCCAGCAGAAAGACAGGGGGCGAATACGAGCAGTACTTC
>once|NA|TRBJ1-5|TRBV4-1
CASSQGRARGNQPQHF
TGCGCCAGCAGCCAAGGGAGGGCGCGTGGCAATCAGCCCCAGCATTTT
>NA|NA|TRBJ1-2|TRBV28
CASSPVNSYYGYTF
TGTGCCAGCAGTCCAGTGAACAGCTACTATGGCTACACCTTC
>NA|NA|TRBJ1-2|TRBV5-4
CASSIDRAEFYGYTF
TGTGCCAGCAGCATAGACAGAGCCGAGTTCTATGGCTACACCTTC
>NA|TRBD1|TRBJ1-4|TRBV28
CASSLDGTGNEKLFF
TGTGCCAGCAGTTTAGACGGGACAGGGAATGAAAAACTGTTTTTT
>NA|TRBD1|TRBJ2-2|TRBV5-6
CASSTTGGTGELFF
TGTGCCAGCAGCACGACAGGGGGCACCGGGGAGCTGTTTTTT
>once|TRBD2|TRBJ2-7|TRBV7-9
CSSSLTSDSYEQYF
TGTTCCAGCAGCTTAACTAGCGACTCCTACGAGCAGTACTTC
>NA|NA|TRBJ1-5|TRBV6-5
CASSSAGDQPQHF
TGTGCCAGCAGTTCGGCAGGGGACCAGCCCCAGCATTTT
>NA|TRBD1|TRBJ2-3|TRBV6-1
CASSPGQGLDTQYF
TGTGCCAGCAGCCCGGGACAGGGTTTAGATACGCAGTATTTT
>NA|TRBD2|TRBJ2-5|TRBV11-2
CASSLVSGAPQETQYF
TGTGCCAGCAGCTTAGTTAGCGGGGCGCCCCAAGAGACCCAGTACTTC